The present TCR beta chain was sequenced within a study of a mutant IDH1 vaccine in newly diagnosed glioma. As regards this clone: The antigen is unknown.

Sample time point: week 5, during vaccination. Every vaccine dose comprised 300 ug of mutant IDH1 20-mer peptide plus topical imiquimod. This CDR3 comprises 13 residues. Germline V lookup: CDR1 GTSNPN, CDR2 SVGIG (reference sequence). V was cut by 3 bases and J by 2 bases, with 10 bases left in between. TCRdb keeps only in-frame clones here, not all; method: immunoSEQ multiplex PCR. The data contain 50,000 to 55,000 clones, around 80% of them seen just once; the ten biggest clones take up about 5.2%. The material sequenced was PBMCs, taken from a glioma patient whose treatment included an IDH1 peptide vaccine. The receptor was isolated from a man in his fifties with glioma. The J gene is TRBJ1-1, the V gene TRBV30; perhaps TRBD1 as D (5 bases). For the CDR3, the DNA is TGTGCCTGGAGGAGGGGTTCTAACACTGAAGCTTTCTTT. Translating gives CAWRRGSNTEAFF.